The rows below give T cell receptor beta chains drawn from one sample of a study of human T cells and chemical hapten exposure. TCRdb itself ran the RACE reads through MiXCR, one entry per CDR3 protein. The repertoire consists of 250,000 or so distinct CDR3 sequences, with about 8.6% occurring once and the leading ten covering 2% to 3%. The specimen was whole blood, collected in connection with sensitization to the hapten diphenylcyclopropenone (DPC). These receptors originate from a woman aged 40 to 50 with alopecia areata. Some clones in this sample may be carry-over from other donors' samples. The CDR3 runs from the conserved cysteine through the conserved F or W. A D gene is named only where the DNA matches it firmly. The size entry is marked missing in some rows and otherwise reads once, few, many or a size class.

few	TRBD2	TRBV6-5	TRBJ2-7	TGTGCCAGCAGTCTACGGACTAGCGGGGGAAGAGGGGACGAGCAGTACTTC	CASSLRTSGGRGDEQYF
.	.	TRBV18	TRBJ2-7	TGTGCCAGCTCCCCGACGGGCCACGAGCAGTACTTC	CASSPTGHEQYF
.	TRBD1	TRBV5-1	TRBJ2-5	TGCGCCAGCAGCTTGGACCCCGACAGGGGGCTAGGGGAGACCCAGTACTTC	CASSLDPDRGLGETQYF
few	.	TRBV7-2	TRBJ2-5	TGTGCCAGCAGCCCCTACCGGCCACAAATGGCCCAGTACTTC	CASSPYRPQMAQYF
.	.	TRBV7-9	TRBJ2-3	TGTGCCAGCAGCTTACTACAGGAGCCAGATACGCAGTATTTT	CASSLLQEPDTQYF
.	TRBD1	TRBV7-9	TRBJ1-5	TGTGCCAGCGGACAGGGTTATCAGCCCCAGCATTTT	CASGQGYQPQHF
.	.	TRBV2	TRBJ2-3	TGTGCCAGCAGTCGTCTCGCGGCCGGAAGAGATACGCAGTATTTT	CASSRLAAGRDTQYF
few	.	TRBV20-1	TRBJ1-1	TGCAGTGCTAGTACTTCAGGGTTGAACACTGAAGCTTTCTTT	CSASTSGLNTEAFF
.	.	TRBV3-1	TRBJ1-4	TGTGCCAGCAGCCTGAATTTCGCTACAACTAATGAAAAACTGTTTTTT	CASSLNFATTNEKLFF
.	.	TRBV7-2	TRBJ2-6	TGTGCCAGCAGCTTAACTCGTAACTCCTTCGGTAAGGCCAACGTCCTGACTTTC	CASSLTRNSFGKANVLTF
many	.	TRBV4-2	TRBJ2-4	TGTGCCAGCAGCCAAGATCCGGGATGGAACATTCAGTACTTC	CASSQDPGWNIQYF
.	.	TRBV18	TRBJ2-1	TGTGCCAGCTCACTCGCTTATGGGAGGAGCTCCTACAATGAGCAGTTCTTC	CASSLAYGRSSYNEQFF
many	.	TRBV5-1	TRBJ2-1	TGCGCCAGCAGCTCCGACACCTACAATGAGCAGTTCTTC	CASSSDTYNEQFF
many	.	TRBV6-2/TRBV6-3	TRBJ1-1	TGTGCCAGCAGTTCCCCCCCCGGCGCTTTCTTT	CASSSPPGAFF
.	.	TRBV7-2	TRBJ1-3	TGTGCCAGCAGCTTATTCAGCAACTCTGGAAACACCATATATTTT	CASSLFSNSGNTIYF
.	.	TRBV3-1	TRBJ2-1	TGTGCCAGCAGCCAAGCACGGGGCTCCTACAATGAGCAGTTCTTC	CASSQARGSYNEQFF
many	TRBD2	TRBV20-1	TRBJ2-1	TGCAGTGCTGAGGGACTAGCGCATACTCTTAGCTCCTACAATGAGCAGTTCTTC	CSAEGLAHTLSSYNEQFF
few	.	TRBV20-1	TRBJ2-1	TGCAGTGCTAGGGAGGGGACCGACGGGAATGAGCAGTTCTTC	CSAREGTDGNEQFF
many	.	TRBV7-9	TRBJ2-2	TGTGCCAGCAGCTCCCCTACTGACGGGATCACCGGGGAGCTGTTTTTT	CASSSPTDGITGELFF
few	TRBD1	TRBV6-5	TRBJ2-1	TGTGCCAGCAGTACCTGGACAGGGGACAATGAGCAGTTCTTC	CASSTWTGDNEQFF
.	TRBD2	TRBV29-1	TRBJ2-5	TGCAGCGTCCGGGGGGGTCTACGGGAGACCCAGTACTTC	CSVRGGLRETQYF
few	TRBD1	TRBV6-5	TRBJ1-1	TGTGCCAGCAGTTACAAGGACAGGATTACTGAAGCTTTCTTT	CASSYKDRITEAFF
few	.	TRBV5-1	TRBJ1-5	TGCGCCAGCAGCTTGGGGGACCAGCCCAATCAGCCCCAGCATTTT	CASSLGDQPNQPQHF
.	TRBD2	TRBV6-1	TRBJ2-7	TGTGCCAGCGCCTCCGGGACTAGCGGGAGGAACGAGCAGTACTTC	CASASGTSGRNEQYF
many	TRBD1	TRBV28	TRBJ1-2	TGTGCCAGCACCTCATATGGGGACAGGGCGGTTGGCTACACCTTC	CASTSYGDRAVGYTF
few	TRBD1	TRBV20-1	TRBJ2-7	TGCAGTGCTAGGAGACAGGGTTACGAGCAGTACTTC	CSARRQGYEQYF
.	TRBD2	TRBV12-3/TRBV12-4	TRBJ2-2	TGTGCCAGCAGTTCCGCTAGCGGAACAAACACCGGGGAGCTGTTTTTT	CASSSASGTNTGELFF
few	.	TRBV12-3/TRBV12-4	TRBJ2-1	TGTGCCAGCAGTAAGGTAGTTGGGTTGGCTGAGCAGTTCTTC	CASSKVVGLAEQFF
.	.	TRBV4-2	TRBJ1-2	TGTGCCAGCAGCCAAGACTTGAACTATGGCTACACCTTC	CASSQDLNYGYTF
.	.	TRBV3-1	TRBJ1-4	TGTGCCAGCAGCCAGGGCCAGCTTAATGAAAAACTGTTTTTT	CASSQGQLNEKLFF
many	TRBD2	TRBV29-1	TRBJ2-1	TGCAGCGGGTCCCCTAGCGGGAGGATCAATGAGCAGTTCTTC	CSGSPSGRINEQFF
few	.	TRBV6-1	TRBJ2-3	TGTGCCAGCAGTGAGGCCGGGGGAACGCAGTATTTT	CASSEAGGTQYF
many	.	TRBV29-1	TRBJ2-5	TGCAGTGCACCCGGGGGCACTTCTCGGGGGACCCAGTACTTC	CSAPGGTSRGTQYF
many	.	TRBV29-1	TRBJ1-2	TGCAGCACGTCGAACAGCTATGGCTACACCTTC	CSTSNSYGYTF
few	.	TRBV18	TRBJ2-3	TGTGCCAGCTCACCAAACACGGCAGATACGCAGTATTTT	CASSPNTADTQYF
.	TRBD1	TRBV5-5	TRBJ1-2	TGTGCCAGCAGCTTGGACGAACAGGGGAACTATGGCTACACCTTC	CASSLDEQGNYGYTF
.	.	TRBV7-2	TRBJ2-5	TGTGCCAGCAGCTTAGTGGGTTTCAGCAGCCAAGAGACCCAGTACTTC	CASSLVGFSSQETQYF
.	TRBD1	TRBV28	TRBJ1-2	TGTGCCAGCACCATAGGGGGCTCTGGCTACACCTTC	CASTIGGSGYTF
.	TRBD1	TRBV6-6	TRBJ1-6	TGTGCCAGCAGCCAGGACAGGGGGACTTCACCCCTCCACTTT	CASSQDRGTSPLHF
few	TRBD1	TRBV28	TRBJ2-2	TGTGCCAGCAGTCTACTGGGACAGGGGTTAACCGGGGAGCTGTTTTTT	CASSLLGQGLTGELFF
few	.	TRBV12-3/TRBV12-4	TRBJ1-4	TGTGCCAGCAGCCCAGGACACGGGCTCGGTCGGAATGAAAAACTGTTTTTT	CASSPGHGLGRNEKLFF
few	TRBD1	TRBV7-2	TRBJ2-2	TGTGCCAGCAGCTTGTGGACAGGGGAAACCGGGGAGCTGTTTTTT	CASSLWTGETGELFF
few	.	TRBV5-5	TRBJ2-1	TGTGCCAGCAGCTTGGATGACCATCCGACCCGGTCCGAGCAGTTCTTC	CASSLDDHPTRSEQFF
few	TRBD2	TRBV4-2	TRBJ2-2	TGTGCCAGCAGCCATGCCTACGGGACTAGCGGGAGCACCGGGGAGCTGTTTTTT	CASSHAYGTSGSTGELFF
few	TRBD1	TRBV24-1	TRBJ1-5	TGTGCCACCAGTGACCCGACAGGGGACCAGCCCCAGCATTTT	CATSDPTGDQPQHF
many	.	TRBV7-2	TRBJ2-2	TGTGCCAGCAGCCCGTTGGGGCCCGGGGAGCTGTTTTTT	CASSPLGPGELFF
few	.	TRBV12-3/TRBV12-4	TRBJ1-4	TGTGCCAGCAGTCCCGTCATTACTAATGAAAAACTGTTTTTT	CASSPVITNEKLFF
few	.	TRBV30	TRBJ2-1	TGTGCCTGGACTGGGACGGAGATGGGTGAGCAGTTCTTC	CAWTGTEMGEQFF
.	TRBD1	TRBV28	TRBJ2-5	TGTGCCAGCAGGAGGACAGGGGGGAAGAAGACCCAGTACTTC	CASRRTGGKKTQYF
few	.	TRBV7-2	TRBJ2-5	TGTGCCAGCAGCCCCACGTCTCGGCAGGGGACCCAGTACTTC	CASSPTSRQGTQYF
.	TRBD2	TRBV18	TRBJ2-1	TGTGCCAGCTCAACCTCCGGGACTAGCGGGGGTGAGCAGTTCTTC	CASSTSGTSGGEQFF
few	TRBD2	TRBV6-2/TRBV6-3	TRBJ2-1	TGTGCCAGCAGACTAGCGGGTGGAATCGGGGAGCAGTTCTTC	CASRLAGGIGEQFF
.	TRBD1	TRBV2	TRBJ2-1	TGTGCCAGCAGTATGGACAGGGTGGTCAATGAGCAGTTCTTC	CASSMDRVVNEQFF
few	TRBD1	TRBV20-1	TRBJ1-6	TGCAGTGCTAGGGACAGGGGAAATAATTCACCCCTCCACTTT	CSARDRGNNSPLHF
many	TRBD2	TRBV6-5	TRBJ2-1	TGTGCCAGCAGAAGCGGGAGCTCCTACAATGAGCAGTTCTTC	CASRSGSSYNEQFF